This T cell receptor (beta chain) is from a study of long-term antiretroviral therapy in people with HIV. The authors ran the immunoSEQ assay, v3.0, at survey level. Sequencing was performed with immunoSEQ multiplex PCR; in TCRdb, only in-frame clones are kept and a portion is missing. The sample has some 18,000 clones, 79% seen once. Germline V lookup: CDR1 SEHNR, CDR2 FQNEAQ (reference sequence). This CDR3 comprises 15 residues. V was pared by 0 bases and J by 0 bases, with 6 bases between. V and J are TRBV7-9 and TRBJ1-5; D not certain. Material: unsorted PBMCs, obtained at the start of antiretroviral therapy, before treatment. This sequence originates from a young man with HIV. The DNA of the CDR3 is TGTGCCAGCAGCTTAGCTGATTATAGCAATCAGCCCCAGCATTTT. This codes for CASSLADYSNQPQHF.